The rows below give T cell receptor beta chains drawn from one sample of a study of blood T cell repertoires in COVID-19. Clones were read by immunoSEQ multiplex PCR, and TCRdb kept only the in-frame ones, dropping some. The table records over 95,000 clones, approximately 90% of them present only once. The sample was peripheral blood. The receptor set was obtained from a human donor with acute or convalescent COVID-19. The donor label of this sample is uncertain. Both conserved end residues are part of each CDR3. The order of the fields is V gene, CDR3 length, clone size, D gene, J gene, CDR3 protein, CDR3 DNA. The D gene is left open where the match is weak. Expanded clones get a size class; other rows say once, few or many, or leave the size out.

TRBV7-3	15	few	.	TRBJ1-3	CASSLSGGYGNTIYF	TGTGCCAGCAGCTTAAGTGGAGGGTACGGAAACACCATATATTTT
TRBV30	12	.	TRBD2	TRBJ2-7	CAWSEGGQKQYF	TGTGCCTGGAGTGAGGGAGGGCAAAAGCAGTACTTC
TRBV28	14	.	TRBD1	TRBJ2-1	CATGTGSSYNEQFF	TGTGCCACCGGGACAGGGAGCTCCTACAATGAGCAGTTCTTC
TRBV7-6	16	.	.	TRBJ1-4	CASSSPRDGDRGKLFF	TGTGCCAGCAGCTCGCCCAGGGATGGGGATCGTGGAAAACTGTTTTTT
TRBV5-1	15	.	TRBD1	TRBJ1-5	CASSLTGNSNQPQHF	TGCGCCAGCAGCCTGACAGGGAATAGCAATCAGCCCCAGCATTTT
TRBV6-5	14	once	.	TRBJ2-5	CASSYSSSFETQYF	TGTGCCAGCAGTTACTCGAGTAGTTTCGAGACCCAGTACTTC
TRBV11-2	14	.	.	TRBJ1-2	CASSRDIDLYGYTF	TGTGCCAGCAGCCGGGACATTGATCTTTATGGCTACACCTTC
TRBV7-9	14	.	TRBD2	TRBJ2-5	CASSPGLAQETQYF	TGTGCCAGCAGCCCCGGACTAGCACAAGAGACCCAGTACTTC
TRBV27	15	.	.	TRBJ1-6	CASSLRVTYNSPLHF	TGTGCCAGCAGTCTCAGGGTCACCTATAATTCACCCCTCCACTTT
TRBV6-2/TRBV6-3	18	.	TRBD2	TRBJ2-6	CASRPLTSGRSGANVLTF	TGTGCCAGCAGGCCTCTGACTAGCGGGAGGTCTGGGGCCAACGTCCTGACTTTC
TRBV18	13	.	.	TRBJ1-1	CASSPLRNTEAFF	TGTGCCAGCTCACCCCTCAGAAACACTGAAGCTTTCTTT
TRBV28	15	.	TRBD2	TRBJ2-1	CASRIGLAGVNEQFF	TGTGCCAGCAGGATCGGACTAGCGGGAGTGAATGAGCAGTTCTTC
TRBV7-9	17	.	TRBD2	TRBJ2-3	CASSKHRTSGNTDTQYF	TGTGCCAGCAGCAAACACCGGACTAGCGGTAACACAGATACGCAGTATTTT
TRBV4-3	17	.	TRBD1	TRBJ2-2	CASSQDTRTGADGELFF	TGCGCCAGCAGCCAAGATACTAGGACAGGGGCGGACGGGGAGCTGTTTTTT
TRBV5-8	16	.	.	TRBJ1-2	CASSLWQGKGDYGYTF	TGTGCCAGCAGCCTATGGCAGGGGAAGGGAGACTATGGCTACACCTTC
TRBV7-2	14	.	TRBD1	TRBJ1-2	CASSPQGGDYGYTF	TGTGCCAGCAGCCCCCAGGGGGGTGACTATGGCTACACCTTC
TRBV11-2	15	.	TRBD1	TRBJ2-5	CASSLTGGRQETQYF	TGTGCCAGCAGCTTGACAGGGGGAAGACAAGAGACCCAGTACTTC
TRBV7-2	13	once	.	TRBJ1-2	CASSTAAGTGYTF	TGTGCCAGCAGCACGGCGGCCGGTACTGGCTACACCTTC
TRBV9	14	.	.	TRBJ1-3	CASSVAAIGNTIYF	TGTGCCAGCAGCGTAGCCGCGATTGGAAACACCATATATTTT
TRBV28	15	.	TRBD1	TRBJ1-6	CASSPGTVYNSPLHF	TGTGCCAGCAGCCCCGGGACAGTTTACAATTCACCCCTCCACTTT
TRBV4-2	14	.	.	TRBJ1-5	CASSQAGPSQPQHF	TGTGCCAGCAGCCAAGCTGGCCCGTCTCAGCCCCAGCATTTT
TRBV10-3	15	.	TRBD1	TRBJ2-2	CAISMDRSNTGELFF	TGTGCCATCAGTATGGACAGGAGTAACACCGGGGAGCTGTTTTTT
TRBV12-3/TRBV12-4	13	.	.	TRBJ2-5	CASSPGGRETQYF	TGTGCCAGCAGTCCCGGGGGTCGGGAGACCCAGTACTTC
TRBV7-2	19	.	.	TRBJ2-1	CASRIPHRPGHGLYNEQFF	TGTGCCAGCAGAATACCCCATCGACCTGGTCATGGACTGTACAATGAGCAGTTCTTC
TRBV5-8	13	.	TRBD1	TRBJ1-2	CASSRDRVRGYTF	TGTGCCAGCAGCCGCGACAGGGTACGTGGCTACACCTTC
TRBV4-2	11	.	.	TRBJ1-2	CASSQDLGYTF	TGTGCCAGCAGCCAAGATCTTGGCTACACCTTC
TRBV6-1	14	.	TRBD1	TRBJ1-5	CASSEGTGVQPQHF	TGTGCCAGCAGTGAAGGGACAGGGGTGCAGCCCCAGCATTTT
TRBV28	14	.	TRBD1	TRBJ2-7	CASSPGTGVYEQYF	TGTGCCAGCAGCCCCGGGACAGGAGTATACGAGCAGTACTTC
TRBV24-1	14	.	.	TRBJ2-3	CATSDSQGPDTQYF	TGTGCCACCAGTGATTCGCAGGGCCCAGATACGCAGTATTTT
TRBV5-5	14	.	.	TRBJ2-5	CASSLASGQETQYF	TGTGCCAGCAGCTTGGCTTCAGGGCAAGAGACCCAGTACTTC
TRBV30	14	few	TRBD1	TRBJ1-2	CAWSSTGANYGYTF	TGTGCCTGGAGTTCGACAGGGGCTAACTATGGCTACACCTTC
TRBV30	15	.	.	TRBJ2-1	CAWSTGSGVYNEQFF	TGTGCCTGGAGTACAGGGTCAGGGGTCTACAATGAGCAGTTCTTC